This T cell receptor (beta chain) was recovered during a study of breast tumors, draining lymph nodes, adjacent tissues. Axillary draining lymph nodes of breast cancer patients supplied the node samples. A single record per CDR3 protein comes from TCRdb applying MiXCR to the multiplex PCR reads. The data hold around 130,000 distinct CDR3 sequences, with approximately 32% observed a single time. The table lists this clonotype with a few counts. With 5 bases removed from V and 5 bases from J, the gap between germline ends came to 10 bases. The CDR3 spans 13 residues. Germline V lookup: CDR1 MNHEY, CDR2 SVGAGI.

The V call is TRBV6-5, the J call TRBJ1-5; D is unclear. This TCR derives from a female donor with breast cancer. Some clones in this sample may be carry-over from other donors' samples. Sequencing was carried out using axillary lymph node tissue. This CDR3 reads CASSHGRDQPQHF. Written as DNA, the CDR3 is TGTGCCAGCAGTCACGGGCGGGATCAGCCCCAGCATTTT.